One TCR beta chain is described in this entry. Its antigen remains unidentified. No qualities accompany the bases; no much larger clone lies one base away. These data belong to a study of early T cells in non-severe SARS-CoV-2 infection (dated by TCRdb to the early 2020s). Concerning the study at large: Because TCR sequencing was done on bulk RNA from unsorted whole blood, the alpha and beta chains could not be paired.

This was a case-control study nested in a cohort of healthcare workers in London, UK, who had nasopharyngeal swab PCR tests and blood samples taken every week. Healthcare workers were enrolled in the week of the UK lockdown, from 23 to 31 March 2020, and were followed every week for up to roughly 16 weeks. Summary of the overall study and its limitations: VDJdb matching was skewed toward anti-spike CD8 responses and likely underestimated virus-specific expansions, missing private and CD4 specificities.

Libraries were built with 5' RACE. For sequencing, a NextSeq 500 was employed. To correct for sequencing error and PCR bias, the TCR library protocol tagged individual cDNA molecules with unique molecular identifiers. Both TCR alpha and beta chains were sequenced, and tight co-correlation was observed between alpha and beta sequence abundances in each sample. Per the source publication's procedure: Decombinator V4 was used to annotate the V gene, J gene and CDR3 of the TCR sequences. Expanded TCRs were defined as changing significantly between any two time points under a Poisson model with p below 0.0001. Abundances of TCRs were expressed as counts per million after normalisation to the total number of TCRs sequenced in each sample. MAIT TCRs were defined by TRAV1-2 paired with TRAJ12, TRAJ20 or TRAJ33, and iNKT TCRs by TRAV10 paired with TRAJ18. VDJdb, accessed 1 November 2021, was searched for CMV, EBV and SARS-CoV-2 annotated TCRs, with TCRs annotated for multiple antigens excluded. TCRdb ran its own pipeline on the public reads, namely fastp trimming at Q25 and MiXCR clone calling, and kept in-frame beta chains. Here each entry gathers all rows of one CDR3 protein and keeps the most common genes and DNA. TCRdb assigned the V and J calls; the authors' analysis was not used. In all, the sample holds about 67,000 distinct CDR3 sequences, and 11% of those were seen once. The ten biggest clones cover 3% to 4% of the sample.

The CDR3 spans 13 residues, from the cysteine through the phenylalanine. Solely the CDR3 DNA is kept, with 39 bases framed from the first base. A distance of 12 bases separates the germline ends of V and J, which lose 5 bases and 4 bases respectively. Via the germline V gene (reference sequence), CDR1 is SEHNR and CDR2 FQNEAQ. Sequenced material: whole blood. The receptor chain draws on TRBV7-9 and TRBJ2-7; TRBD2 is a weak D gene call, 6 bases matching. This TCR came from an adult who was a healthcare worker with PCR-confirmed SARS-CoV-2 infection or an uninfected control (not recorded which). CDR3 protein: CASSGGGRYEQYF. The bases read TGTGCCAGCAGCGGAGGAGGGCGATACGAGCAGTACTTC.